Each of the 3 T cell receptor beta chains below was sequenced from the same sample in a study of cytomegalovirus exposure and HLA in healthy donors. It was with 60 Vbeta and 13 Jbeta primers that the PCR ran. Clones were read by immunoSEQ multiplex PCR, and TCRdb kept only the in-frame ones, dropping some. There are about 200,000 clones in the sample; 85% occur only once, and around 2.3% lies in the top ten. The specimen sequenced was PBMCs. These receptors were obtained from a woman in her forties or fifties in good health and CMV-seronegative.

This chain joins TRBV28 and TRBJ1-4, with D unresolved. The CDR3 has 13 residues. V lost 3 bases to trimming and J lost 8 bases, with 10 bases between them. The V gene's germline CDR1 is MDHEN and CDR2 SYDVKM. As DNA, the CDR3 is TGTGCCAGCAGTTTTCCGGGGAGCGAAAAACTGTTTTTT. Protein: CASSFPGSEKLFF.

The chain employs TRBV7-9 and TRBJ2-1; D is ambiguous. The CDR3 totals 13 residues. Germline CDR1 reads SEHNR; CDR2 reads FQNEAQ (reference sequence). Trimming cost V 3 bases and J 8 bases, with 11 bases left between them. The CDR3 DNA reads TGTGCCAGCAGCTTTTCGAGAGTCGATGAGCAGTTCTTC. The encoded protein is CASSFSRVDEQFF.

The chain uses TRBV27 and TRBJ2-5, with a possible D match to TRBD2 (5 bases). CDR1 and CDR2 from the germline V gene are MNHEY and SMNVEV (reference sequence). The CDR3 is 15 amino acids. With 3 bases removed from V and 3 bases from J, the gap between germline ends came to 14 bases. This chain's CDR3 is CASSFLSDGEETQYF. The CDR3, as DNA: TGTGCCAGCAGTTTCCTTAGCGATGGAGAAGAGACCCAGTACTTC.